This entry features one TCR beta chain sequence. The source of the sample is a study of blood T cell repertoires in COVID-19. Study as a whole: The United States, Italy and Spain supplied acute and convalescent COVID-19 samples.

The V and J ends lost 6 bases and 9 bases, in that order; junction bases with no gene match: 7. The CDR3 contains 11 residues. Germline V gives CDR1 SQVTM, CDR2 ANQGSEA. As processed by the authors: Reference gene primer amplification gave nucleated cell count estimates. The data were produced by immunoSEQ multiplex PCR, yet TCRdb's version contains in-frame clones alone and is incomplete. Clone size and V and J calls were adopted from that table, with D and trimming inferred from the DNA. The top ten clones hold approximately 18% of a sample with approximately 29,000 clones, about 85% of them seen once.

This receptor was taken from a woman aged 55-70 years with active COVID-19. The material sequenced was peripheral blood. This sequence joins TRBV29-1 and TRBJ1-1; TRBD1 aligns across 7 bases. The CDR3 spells CSVHMDRKAFF. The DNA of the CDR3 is TGCAGCGTCCACATGGACAGGAAAGCTTTCTTT.